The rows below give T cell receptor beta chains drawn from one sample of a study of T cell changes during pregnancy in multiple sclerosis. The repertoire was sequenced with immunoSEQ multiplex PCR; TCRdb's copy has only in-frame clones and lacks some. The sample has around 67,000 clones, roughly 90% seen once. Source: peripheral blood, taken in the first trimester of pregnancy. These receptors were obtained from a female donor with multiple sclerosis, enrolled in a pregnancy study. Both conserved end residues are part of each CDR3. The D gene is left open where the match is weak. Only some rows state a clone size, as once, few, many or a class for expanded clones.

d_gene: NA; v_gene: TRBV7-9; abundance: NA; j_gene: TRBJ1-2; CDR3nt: TGTGCCAGCAGCTTAGTCCGGGGGGGTCGATATGGCTACACCTTC; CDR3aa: CASSLVRGGRYGYTF
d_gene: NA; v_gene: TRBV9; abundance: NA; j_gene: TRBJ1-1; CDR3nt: TGTGCCAGCAGCGTGGGGGGAGGATCCCGTATGAACACTGAAGCTTTCTTT; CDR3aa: CASSVGGGSRMNTEAFF
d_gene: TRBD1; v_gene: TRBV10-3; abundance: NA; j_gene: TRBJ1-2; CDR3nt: TGTGCCATCAGGCAACAGGGGGAATACTATGGCTACACCTTC; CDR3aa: CAIRQQGEYYGYTF
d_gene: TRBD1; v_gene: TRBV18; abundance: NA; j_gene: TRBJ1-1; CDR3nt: TGTGCCAGCTCACCCCAGACAGGGGGAGAGACTGAAGCTTTCTTT; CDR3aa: CASSPQTGGETEAFF
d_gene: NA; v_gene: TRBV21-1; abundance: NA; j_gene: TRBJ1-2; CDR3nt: TGTGCCAGCAGCAGACCCGAATCCGGACAGGGCGCTGTGGAAGGCTACACCTTC; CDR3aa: CASSRPESGQGAVEGYTF
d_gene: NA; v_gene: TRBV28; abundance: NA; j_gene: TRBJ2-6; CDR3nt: TGTGCCAGCCACTCTGGGGCCAACGTCCTGACTTTC; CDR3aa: CASHSGANVLTF
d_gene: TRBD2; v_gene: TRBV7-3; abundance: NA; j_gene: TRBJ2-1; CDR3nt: TGTGCCAGCAGCTTAACCCTAGCGGGAGGTTTCAATGAGCAGTTCTTC; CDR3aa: CASSLTLAGGFNEQFF
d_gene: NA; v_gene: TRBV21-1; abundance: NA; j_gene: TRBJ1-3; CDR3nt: TGTGCCAGCAGCAAAGCCTGCTGGGGTGATAGGGGTGGAAACACCATATATTTT; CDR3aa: CASSKACWGDRGGNTIYF
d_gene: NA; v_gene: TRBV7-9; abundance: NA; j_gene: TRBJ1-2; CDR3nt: TGTGCCAGCAGCCCCGACACCTACTATGGCTACACCTTC; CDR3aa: CASSPDTYYGYTF
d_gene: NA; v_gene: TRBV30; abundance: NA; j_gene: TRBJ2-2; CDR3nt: TGTGCCTGGAGTGTACAAACCTCAAGAACCGGGGAGCTGTTTTTT; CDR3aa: CAWSVQTSRTGELFF
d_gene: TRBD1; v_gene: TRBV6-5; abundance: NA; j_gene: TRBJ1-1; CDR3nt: TGTGCCAGCAGTCCGGGACAGACCGACACTGAAGCTTTCTTT; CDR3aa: CASSPGQTDTEAFF
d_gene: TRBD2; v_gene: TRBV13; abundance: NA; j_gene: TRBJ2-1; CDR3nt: TGTGCCAGCAGCTTACGGCGGAGCGGGATGTACAATGAGCAGTTCTTC; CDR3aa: CASSLRRSGMYNEQFF
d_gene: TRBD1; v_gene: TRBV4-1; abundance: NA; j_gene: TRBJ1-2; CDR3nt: TGCGTCAGCAGCCAAGTTCGGGACAGTGATGGCTACACCTTC; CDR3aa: CVSSQVRDSDGYTF
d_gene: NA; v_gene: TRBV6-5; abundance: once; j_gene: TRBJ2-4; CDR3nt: TGTGCCAGCAGAGGAGGACTGGCCAAAAACATTCAGTACTTC; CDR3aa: CASRGGLAKNIQYF
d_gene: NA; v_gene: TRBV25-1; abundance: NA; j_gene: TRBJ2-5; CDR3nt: TGTGCCAGCAGTGGGAGTAGAGAGACCCAGTACTTC; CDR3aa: CASSGSRETQYF
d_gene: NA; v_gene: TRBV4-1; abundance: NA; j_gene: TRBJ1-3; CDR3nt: TGCGCCAGCAGCCAAGATCCCCCGGGGAACTCTGGAAACACCATATATTTT; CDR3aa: CASSQDPPGNSGNTIYF
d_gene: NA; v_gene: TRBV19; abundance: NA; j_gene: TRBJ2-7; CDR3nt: TGTGCCAGTAGTTGGAGTGGTTCCTACGAGCAGTACTTC; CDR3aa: CASSWSGSYEQYF
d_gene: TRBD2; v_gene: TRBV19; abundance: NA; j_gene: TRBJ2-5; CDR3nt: TGTGCCAGTAGTTTGGCGGGAGGGTTTGAGACCCAGTACTTC; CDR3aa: CASSLAGGFETQYF
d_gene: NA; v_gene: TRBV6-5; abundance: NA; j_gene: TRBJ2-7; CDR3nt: TGTGCCAGCATCTCACAGTCCTACGAGCAGTACTTC; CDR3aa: CASISQSYEQYF
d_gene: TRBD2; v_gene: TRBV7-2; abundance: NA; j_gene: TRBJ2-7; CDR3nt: TGTGCCAGCAGCTCCGGGACTAGCGGGACCGAGCAGTACTTC; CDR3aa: CASSSGTSGTEQYF
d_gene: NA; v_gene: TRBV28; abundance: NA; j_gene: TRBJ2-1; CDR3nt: TGTGCCAGCAGTACCCCCGGAAGGGGGAGTAGGGATGAGCAGTTCTTC; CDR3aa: CASSTPGRGSRDEQFF
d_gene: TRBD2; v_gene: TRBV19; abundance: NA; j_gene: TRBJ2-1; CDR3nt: TGTGCCAGTAGTGCCCTCGGGTGGCTAGCGGTGAATGAGCAGTTCTTC; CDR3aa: CASSALGWLAVNEQFF
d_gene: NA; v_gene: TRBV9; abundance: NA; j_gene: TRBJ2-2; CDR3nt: TGTGCCAGCAGCGTAGCTACTTCGGCTAGGAGGCGGGCCGGGGAGCTGTTTTTT; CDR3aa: CASSVATSARRRAGELFF
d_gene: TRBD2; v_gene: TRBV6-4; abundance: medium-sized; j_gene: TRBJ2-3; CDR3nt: TGTGCCAGCAGTCCCGCGGGAGGAGGCACAGATACGCAGTATTTT; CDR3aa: CASSPAGGGTDTQYF
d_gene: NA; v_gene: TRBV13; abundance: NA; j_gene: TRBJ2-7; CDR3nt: TGTGCCAGCAGCTTCCGACACCTCTCCTACGAGCAGTACTTC; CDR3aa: CASSFRHLSYEQYF
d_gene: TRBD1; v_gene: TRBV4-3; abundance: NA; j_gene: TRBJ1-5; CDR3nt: TGCGCCAGCAGCCCTGCAATTGAGGGGGCTTATAGCAATCAGCCCCAGCATTTT; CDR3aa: CASSPAIEGAYSNQPQHF
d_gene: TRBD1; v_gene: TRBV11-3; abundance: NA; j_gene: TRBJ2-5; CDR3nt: TGTGCCAGCAGCTCCACCCAGGGGGCCCAGTACTTC; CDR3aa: CASSSTQGAQYF
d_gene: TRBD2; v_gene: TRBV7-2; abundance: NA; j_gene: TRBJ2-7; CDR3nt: TGTGCCAGCAGCTCCCCCCAGGCGGGAGGGCCGGGAGAGCAGTACTTC; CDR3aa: CASSSPQAGGPGEQYF
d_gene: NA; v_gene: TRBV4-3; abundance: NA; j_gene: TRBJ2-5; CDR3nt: TGCGCCAGCAGCCAAGGGGCGGCCGCAGGGGAGACCCAGTACTTC; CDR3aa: CASSQGAAAGETQYF
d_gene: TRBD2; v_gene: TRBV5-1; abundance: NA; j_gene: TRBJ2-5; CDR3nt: TGCGCCAGCAGCCTGACTAGCGGGAGGGAGTACCAAGAGACCCAGTACTTC; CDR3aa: CASSLTSGREYQETQYF
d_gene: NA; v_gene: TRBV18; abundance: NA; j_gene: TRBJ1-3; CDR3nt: TGTGCCAGCTCACGACTCCGGGATTCTGGAAACACCATATATTTT; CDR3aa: CASSRLRDSGNTIYF
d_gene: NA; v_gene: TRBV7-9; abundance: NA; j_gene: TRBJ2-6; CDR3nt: TGTGCCAGCAGCTTGGCAGGGTCTGGGGCCAACGTCCTGACTTTC; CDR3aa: CASSLAGSGANVLTF
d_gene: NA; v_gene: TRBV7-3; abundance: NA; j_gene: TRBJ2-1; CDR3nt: TGTGCCAGCAGCTCGCAGGGCGTAGAATGGGGCAATGAGCAGTTCTTC; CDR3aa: CASSSQGVEWGNEQFF
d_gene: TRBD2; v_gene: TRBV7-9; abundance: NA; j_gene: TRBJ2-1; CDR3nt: TGTGCCAGCAGCTCTAGCGGGACCAACAATGAGCAGTTCTTC; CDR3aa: CASSSSGTNNEQFF
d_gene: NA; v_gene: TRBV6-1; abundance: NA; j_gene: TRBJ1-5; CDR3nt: TGTGCCTGCTCCGGTGCGATTGATCAGCCCCAGCATTTT; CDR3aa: CACSGAIDQPQHF
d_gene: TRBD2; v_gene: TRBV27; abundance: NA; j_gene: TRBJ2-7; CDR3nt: TGTGCCAGCAGTCCCAGTAGCGGGAGATCCGAGCAGTACTTC; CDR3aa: CASSPSSGRSEQYF
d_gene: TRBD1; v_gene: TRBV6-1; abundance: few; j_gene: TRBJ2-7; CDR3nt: TGTGCCAGCAGTGAAGGAACAGGGGGGATCCACGAGCAGTACTTC; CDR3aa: CASSEGTGGIHEQYF
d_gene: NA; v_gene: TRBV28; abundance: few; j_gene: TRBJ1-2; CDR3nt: TGTGCCAGCAGTGGAAGGGGTCCTGGCTACACCTTC; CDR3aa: CASSGRGPGYTF
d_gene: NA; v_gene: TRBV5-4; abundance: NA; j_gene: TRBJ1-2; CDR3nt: TGTGCCAGCAGCTTGGGTACGGGATTGAACGGCTACACCTTC; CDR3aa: CASSLGTGLNGYTF
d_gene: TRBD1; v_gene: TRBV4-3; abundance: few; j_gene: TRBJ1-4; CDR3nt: TGCGCCAGCAGCCAAGATGGGACAGGGGCAGGAAAGGAAAAACTGTTTTTT; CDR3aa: CASSQDGTGAGKEKLFF